This passage covers 30 T cell receptor beta chains from one sample sequenced in a study of shared clonotypes between healthy human individuals. The assay was immunoSEQ multiplex PCR, and TCRdb's table has in-frame clones only and misses some. The sample records fewer than 400,000 clones, less than 85% being singletons. The sequenced material came from memory CD4+ T cells sorted from blood. Indicated subset: CD45RA-negative fraction. All receptors come from a man aged 25-45 years in good health.

The table lists this clone with a few counts. This sequence joins TRBV11-2 and TRBJ1-1; D perhaps matches TRBD1 (5 bases). In germline, CDR1 is SGHAT, CDR2 FQNNGV. This CDR3 has 14 residues. With 2 bases removed from V and 4 bases from J, the gap between germline ends came to 11 bases. The CDR3 sequence: CASSLSAGSTEAFF. In DNA, the CDR3 is TGTGCCAGCAGCTTATCTGCAGGGAGCACTGAAGCTTTCTTT. Using reference TRBV11-2 and TRBJ1-1 for the parts outside the CDR3, the full variable domain is EAGVAQSPRYKIIEKRQSVAFWCNPISGHATLYWYQQILGQGPKLLIQFQNNGVVDDSQLPKDRFSAERLKGVDSTLKIQPAKLEDSAVYLCASSLSAGSTEAFFGQGTRLTVV.

The CDR3 loop reads CASVGGLGVTEAFF. In nucleotides, the CDR3 is TGTGCCAGCGTCGGAGGTTTGGGGGTAACTGAAGCTTTCTTT. V and J are TRBV2 and TRBJ1-1, with D possibly being TRBD1 (5 bases). The CDR3 sequence is 14 residues long. Germline-derived CDR1 and CDR2 are SNHLY and FYNNEI. V was clipped by 8 bases and J by 5 bases, with 18 bases between them.

The chain recombines TRBV6-6 with TRBJ2-2; D remains ambiguous. From germline, CDR1 is MNHNY and CDR2 SVGAGI (reference sequence). Trimming stripped 2 bases from V and 1 base from J, with 11 bases between. The CDR3 loop spans 16 amino acids. The CDR3 sequence is CASSYRAKLNTGELFF. The CDR3 coding sequence is TGTGCCAGCAGTTACCGGGCGAAACTGAACACCGGGGAGCTGTTTTTT.

The CDR3 DNA sequence: TGCGCCAGCCGGGGGACCACTGAAGCTTTCTTT. Translation gives CASRGTTEAFF. The J gene is TRBJ1-1, the V gene TRBV23-1; a possible D gene is TRBD1 (5 bases). TRBV23-1 is recorded as an ORF, its role being uncertain. The V gene lost 8 bases and the J gene lost 4 bases, with 8 bases spanning the gap. The CDR3 runs to 11 residues.

CDR3 sequence (DNA): TGCGCCAGCAGCTTAGGGCGGCTAAGCCAGAGGGGCGAGCAGTACTTC. Residues: CASSLGRLSQRGEQYF. The J gene is TRBJ2-7, the V gene TRBV5-1, with D perhaps given as TRBD1 or TRBD2 (5 bases each). This CDR3 contains 16 residues. The V gene's germline CDR1 is SGHRS and CDR2 YFSETQ. The V end lost 2 bases, the J end lost 6 bases, and 21 bases lay between the germline ends.

The chain carries TRBV6-5 and TRBJ2-1; D call uncertain. Trimming cost V 5 bases and J 8 bases, with 10 bases left between them. This CDR3 is 12 amino acids long. Germline CDR1 reads MNHEY; CDR2 reads SVGAGI. The CDR3 spells CASSTVGYEQFF. The DNA for the CDR3 is TGTGCCAGCAGTACCGTGGGTTATGAGCAGTTCTTC.

In its sample, this clone was seen many times. J is TRBJ2-7 and V is TRBV7-6; tentatively, D is TRBD1 (6 bases). From germline, CDR1 is SGHVS and CDR2 FNYEAQ. V was trimmed by 7 bases and J by 0 bases, leaving 31 bases between them. The CDR3 totals 20 residues. DNA of the CDR3: TGTGCCAGCACCGAAACAGTTCCAGGGGTCGCGAGCGGCAGCTCCTACGAGCAGTACTTC. Its translation: CASTETVPGVASGSSYEQYF.

V is TRBV6-1 and J is TRBJ2-3; D is unclear. Germline-derived CDR1 and CDR2 are MNHNS and SASEGT. The length of the CDR3 is 15 residues. The germline V and J ends were trimmed by 1 base and 0 bases, with 8 bases remaining between them. Here the CDR3 DNA reads TGTGCCAGCAGTGAAGATTTAGGTAGCACAGATACGCAGTATTTT. Translating it yields CASSEDLGSTDTQYF.

This chain connects TRBV5-6 to TRBJ1-1, with a weak D call TRBD1 (5 bases). The CDR3 length is 15 residues. From germline, CDR1 is SGHDT and CDR2 YYEEEE. V was cut by 4 bases and J by 6 bases, with 19 bases left in between. Written as DNA, the CDR3 is TGTGCCAGCAGCGCGATTCAGGGAGGTCACGCTGAAGCTTTCTTT. This sequence encodes CASSAIQGGHAEAFF.

The chain joins TRBV19 to TRBJ2-7; D possibly corresponds to TRBD1 (6 bases). CDR1 and CDR2 (germline): LNHDA, SQIVND (reference sequence). Trimming shortened V by 4 bases and J by 6 bases, and 25 bases separated the two germline ends. The CDR3 is made up of 17 amino acids. As DNA, the CDR3 is TGTGCCAGTAGTACCAACGATAAGACAGGCCTAAGCGGCGAGCAGTACTTC. It specifies CASSTNDKTGLSGEQYF.

This clone was seen many times. The chain is built from TRBV10-3 and TRBJ2-7; D could derive from TRBD1 or TRBD2 (5 bases each). Trimming removed 3 bases at V and 6 bases at J, with 15 bases between. This CDR3 comprises 14 residues. CDR1 is ENHRY and CDR2 is SYGVKD in the germline V gene. CDR3 sequence (DNA): TGTGCCATCAGTGATGGGGGACGCCCCTCCGAGCAGTACTTC. Residues: CAISDGGRPSEQYF.

The chain employs TRBV27 and TRBJ1-3, with D hard to call. CDR3 length: 14 residues. Germline V gene lookup returns CDR1 MNHEY and CDR2 SMNVEV (reference sequence). V lost 3 bases, J lost 0 bases, and 6 bases lay in between. CDR3 bases: TGTGCCAGCAGTTTTTCCAACTCTGGAAACACCATATATTTT. This translates into CASSFSNSGNTIYF.

The chain recombines TRBV28 with TRBJ2-4; possibly TRBD1 or TRBD2 for D (5 bases each). Germline CDR1 is MDHEN and CDR2 is SYDVKM. CDR3 size: 14 residues. Trimming cost V 6 bases and J 5 bases, with 14 bases left between them. CDR3 loop: CASSVPGRQNIQYF. CDR3 sequence (DNA): TGTGCCAGCAGCGTACCGGGACGGCAAAACATTCAGTACTTC.

The CDR3 DNA reads TGCGCCAGCAGCTTCCTACTAGTGTCGGGTGAGCAGTTCTTC. This translates into CASSFLLVSGEQFF. The J gene is TRBJ2-1, the V gene TRBV5-1; tentatively, D is TRBD2 (5 bases). CDR1 is SGHRS, CDR2 YFSETQ, per germline. V was trimmed by 2 bases and J by 9 bases, leaving 15 bases between them. The CDR3 length is 14 residues.

This chain connects TRBV6-4 to TRBJ2-2; 9 nucleotides agree with TRBD2. Germline V CDR1 and CDR2: MRHNA, SNTAGT. V trimming: 5 bases; J trimming: 2 bases; junction bases outside the gene matches: 6. There are 16 residues in the CDR3. This CDR3 is CASSPLTSGNTGELFF. CDR3 DNA: TGTGCCAGCAGTCCGCTGACTAGCGGTAACACCGGGGAGCTGTTTTTT.

The chain has TRBV6-5 and TRBJ1-4; D gene uncertain. The CDR3 consists of 13 residues. The germline V gene has CDR1 MNHEY and CDR2 SVGAGI. The V gene lost 7 bases and the J gene lost 7 bases, with 13 bases spanning the gap. The CDR3 region is CASKKDGVEKLFF. As DNA, the CDR3 is TGTGCCAGCAAGAAAGATGGGGTTGAAAAACTGTTTTTT.

This clone came up a few times. V is TRBV5-4 and J is TRBJ2-6, with a possible D match to TRBD2 (5 bases). V dropped 4 bases and J dropped 0 bases, with 11 bases sitting between them. The CDR3 length is 16 residues. Per the germline V gene, CDR1 is SGHNT and CDR2 is YYREEE (reference sequence). CDR3 residues: CASSPRGGSGANVLTF. CDR3 in DNA: TGTGCCAGCAGCCCCCGGGGTGGCTCTGGGGCCAACGTCCTGACTTTC. Together with reference TRBV5-4 and TRBJ2-6, the CDR3 gives the full variable domain: ETGVTQSPTHLIKTRGQQVTLRCSSQSGHNTVSWYQQALGQGPQFIFQYYREEENGRGNFPPRFSGLQFPNYSSELNVNALELDDSALYLCASSPRGGSGANVLTFGAGSRLTVL.

V gene TRBV30 combines with J gene TRBJ1-4; 10 nucleotides agree with TRBD1. Germline CDR1 GTSNPN, CDR2 SVGIG (reference sequence). The CDR3 has 20 amino acids. V gave up 2 bases and J gave up 5 bases; unmatched junction bases: 20. This CDR3 is CAWSPITIGTGEDWNEKLFF. The CDR3, as DNA: TGTGCCTGGAGTCCCATTACCATCGGGACAGGGGAGGATTGGAATGAAAAACTGTTTTTT.

This chain's CDR3 is CASGPAFPGTDTQYF. The CDR3 DNA reads TGTGCCAGCGGCCCGGCCTTCCCTGGCACAGATACGCAGTATTTT. The chain links TRBV27 to TRBJ2-3; no clear D gene. This CDR3 comprises 15 residues. V lost 8 bases, J lost 1 base, and 16 bases lay in between. Germline CDR1 reads MNHEY; CDR2 reads SMNVEV (reference sequence).

This rearrangement joins TRBV7-8 to TRBJ2-7, with 9 positions matching TRBD1. CDR3 size: 15 residues. J was trimmed by 4 bases and V by 5 bases; bases with no gene match: 9. Germline CDR1 is SGHVS and CDR2 is FQNEAQ. DNA of the CDR3: TGTGCCAGCAGCGTTTCCCCCGGGACAGGGTACGAGCAGTACTTC. This encodes CASSVSPGTGYEQYF.

In DNA, the CDR3 is TGTGCCAGCAGTTTATCAGGGGACGGCATGGAGCAGTACTTC. Protein product: CASSLSGDGMEQYF. This sequence joins TRBV28 and TRBJ2-7; D perhaps matches TRBD1 (6 bases). CDR3 length equals 14 residues. Trimming pared 1 base from V and 7 bases from J, leaving 14 bases between. Germline CDR1 is MDHEN and CDR2 is SYDVKM.

This chain joins TRBV11-2 and TRBJ1-2, with 10 nucleotides matching TRBD1. V was pared by 4 bases and J by 8 bases, with 4 bases of the junction left unmatched. CDR3 length: 13 amino acids. Germline CDR1 reads SGHAT; CDR2 reads FQNNGV. CDR3 in DNA: TGTGCCAGCAGCTGGGGACAGGGGACGGGCTACACCTTC. This codes for CASSWGQGTGYTF.

The chain has TRBV10-3 and TRBJ2-7, with D perhaps matching TRBD2 (6 bases). Trimming removed 4 bases at V and 5 bases at J, with 27 bases between. Germline V gene lookup returns CDR1 ENHRY and CDR2 SYGVKD. This CDR3 comprises 18 residues. This CDR3 is CAISGGRSGERFRDEQYF. The DNA for the CDR3 is TGTGCCATCAGTGGAGGTAGGTCGGGAGAAAGGTTCAGAGACGAGCAGTACTTC.

The chain combines TRBV18 with TRBJ2-3; 10 bases line up with TRBD2. The CDR3 totals 19 residues. Germline values: CDR1 KGHSH, CDR2 LQKENI. The J segment lost 0 bases and the V segment lost 1 base, leaving 10 bases of the junction unmatched. The CDR3: CASSPRKTSGISSTDTQYF. As DNA, the CDR3 is TGTGCCAGCTCACCACGAAAAACTAGCGGGATATCTAGCACAGATACGCAGTATTTT.

The rearrangement joins TRBV25-1 to TRBJ1-1; D perhaps matches TRBD1 (5 bases). The length of the CDR3 is 15 residues. The V and J ends lost 0 bases and 0 bases respectively, with 8 bases between them. Germline V gives CDR1 MGHDK, CDR2 SYGVNS. The CDR3 DNA reads as TGTGCCAGCAGTGAATACGGGGACTTGAACACTGAAGCTTTCTTT. Translation: CASSEYGDLNTEAFF. The variable domain in full, completed from reference TRBV25-1 and TRBJ1-1, reads EADIYQTPRYLVIGTGKKITLECSQTMGHDKMYWYQQDPGMELHLIHYSYGVNSTEKGDLSSESTVSRIRTEHFPLTLESARPSHTSQYLCASSEYGDLNTEAFFGQGTRLTVV.

Note on this clone: This sample includes further DNA sequences coding for the same CDR3. This CDR3 is CASSLGREGRDEQFF. DNA of the CDR3: TGCGCCAGCAGCCTGGGGCGGGAGGGCCGGGATGAGCAGTTCTTC. V gene TRBV5-1 combines with J gene TRBJ2-1, with 9 nucleotides matching TRBD2. Germline assignment: CDR1 SGHRS and CDR2 YFSETQ. Trimming at V came to 4 bases and at J to 8 bases, leaving 10 bases not matched to a gene. The CDR3 length is 15 residues.

As DNA, the CDR3 is TGCGCCAGCAGCTTGGACCACTTCTATGGCTACACCTTC. Protein product: CASSLDHFYGYTF. The rearrangement links TRBV5-1 to TRBJ1-2; D ambiguous. Trimming stripped 0 bases from V and 4 bases from J, with 7 bases between. There are 13 residues in the CDR3. The germline V gene encodes CDR1 SGHRS and CDR2 YFSETQ.

The chain combines TRBV5-6 with TRBJ1-2, with TRBD1 matching 7 bases. J lost 4 bases, V lost 4 bases, and 10 bases had no gene match. The germline V gene encodes CDR1 SGHDT and CDR2 YYEEEE. The CDR3 is 15 residues long. The chain's CDR3 is CASSEYRGGSYGYTF. In DNA, the CDR3 is TGTGCCAGCAGCGAGTACAGGGGAGGTAGCTATGGCTACACCTTC.

This clone showed up just a few times. The chain links TRBV18 to TRBJ1-4, with 8 nucleotides matching TRBD1. Germline CDR1 reads KGHSH; CDR2 reads LQKENI. CDR3 size: 15 residues. The V segment lost 6 bases and the J segment 3 bases; nucleotides outside the gene matches: 6. CDR3: CASSRTTGANEKLFF. DNA for the CDR3: TGTGCCAGCTCCCGAACGACAGGGGCTAATGAAAAACTGTTTTTT.

The J gene is TRBJ2-5, the V gene TRBV28, with D possibly matching TRBD1 (6 bases). CDR1 MDHEN and CDR2 SYDVKM come from the germline V gene. The CDR3 is 14 residues long. V dropped 5 bases and J dropped 4 bases, with 14 bases sitting between them. The CDR3 nucleotides are TGTGCCAGCAGTCCCCACAGGGACGGAGAGACCCAGTACTTC. Protein product: CASSPHRDGETQYF.